These 3 T cell receptor beta chains were sequenced from one sample in a study of shared clonotypes between healthy human individuals. The data were produced by immunoSEQ multiplex PCR, yet TCRdb's version contains in-frame clones alone and is incomplete. This table has over 850,000 clones, 78% appearing once. Input material: memory CD4+ T cells from PBMCs. Indicated subset: CD45RA-negative fraction. The receptors were sampled from a man aged 18 to 35 in good health. Some clones in this sample may be carry-over from other donors' samples.

This clone was found a few times. This sequence joins TRBV7-9 and TRBJ1-1; tentative D call: TRBD1 (6 bases). CDR3 size: 14 residues. Germline values: CDR1 SEHNR, CDR2 FQNEAQ (reference sequence). The germline V and J ends were trimmed by 5 bases and 6 bases, with 16 bases remaining between them. CDR3 sequence (DNA): TGTGCCAGCAGCCAAAGAGCAGGGGCCCCTGAAGCTTTCTTT. Its translation is CASSQRAGAPEAFF.

The V and J genes are TRBV25-1 and TRBJ2-1; the D gene is possibly TRBD2 (6 bases). CDR3 length equals 13 residues. CDR1 is MGHDK, CDR2 SYGVNS, per germline. V dropped 8 bases and J dropped 3 bases, with 11 bases sitting between them. The CDR3 spells CASLGTDYNEQFF. The CDR3 nucleotides are TGTGCCAGCCTTGGGACTGACTACAATGAGCAGTTCTTC.

The chain has TRBV15 and TRBJ2-2; 7 bases are a match to TRBD2. The CDR3 is 15 residues long. In germline, CDR1 is LNHNV, CDR2 YYDKDF (reference sequence). Trimming removed 0 bases from V and 6 bases from J; junction bases left unmatched: 4. Written as DNA, the CDR3 is TGTGCCACCAGCAGAGATCGGGCGGGGGCCGGGGAGCTGTTTTTT. This sequence encodes CATSRDRAGAGELFF. Variable domain in full (rest from reference TRBV15 and TRBJ2-2): DAMVIQNPRYQVTQFGKPVTLSCSQTLNHNVMYWYQQKSSQAPKLLFHYYDKDFNNEADTPDNFQSRRPNTSFCFLDIRSPGLGDTAMYLCATSRDRAGAGELFFGEGSRLTVL.